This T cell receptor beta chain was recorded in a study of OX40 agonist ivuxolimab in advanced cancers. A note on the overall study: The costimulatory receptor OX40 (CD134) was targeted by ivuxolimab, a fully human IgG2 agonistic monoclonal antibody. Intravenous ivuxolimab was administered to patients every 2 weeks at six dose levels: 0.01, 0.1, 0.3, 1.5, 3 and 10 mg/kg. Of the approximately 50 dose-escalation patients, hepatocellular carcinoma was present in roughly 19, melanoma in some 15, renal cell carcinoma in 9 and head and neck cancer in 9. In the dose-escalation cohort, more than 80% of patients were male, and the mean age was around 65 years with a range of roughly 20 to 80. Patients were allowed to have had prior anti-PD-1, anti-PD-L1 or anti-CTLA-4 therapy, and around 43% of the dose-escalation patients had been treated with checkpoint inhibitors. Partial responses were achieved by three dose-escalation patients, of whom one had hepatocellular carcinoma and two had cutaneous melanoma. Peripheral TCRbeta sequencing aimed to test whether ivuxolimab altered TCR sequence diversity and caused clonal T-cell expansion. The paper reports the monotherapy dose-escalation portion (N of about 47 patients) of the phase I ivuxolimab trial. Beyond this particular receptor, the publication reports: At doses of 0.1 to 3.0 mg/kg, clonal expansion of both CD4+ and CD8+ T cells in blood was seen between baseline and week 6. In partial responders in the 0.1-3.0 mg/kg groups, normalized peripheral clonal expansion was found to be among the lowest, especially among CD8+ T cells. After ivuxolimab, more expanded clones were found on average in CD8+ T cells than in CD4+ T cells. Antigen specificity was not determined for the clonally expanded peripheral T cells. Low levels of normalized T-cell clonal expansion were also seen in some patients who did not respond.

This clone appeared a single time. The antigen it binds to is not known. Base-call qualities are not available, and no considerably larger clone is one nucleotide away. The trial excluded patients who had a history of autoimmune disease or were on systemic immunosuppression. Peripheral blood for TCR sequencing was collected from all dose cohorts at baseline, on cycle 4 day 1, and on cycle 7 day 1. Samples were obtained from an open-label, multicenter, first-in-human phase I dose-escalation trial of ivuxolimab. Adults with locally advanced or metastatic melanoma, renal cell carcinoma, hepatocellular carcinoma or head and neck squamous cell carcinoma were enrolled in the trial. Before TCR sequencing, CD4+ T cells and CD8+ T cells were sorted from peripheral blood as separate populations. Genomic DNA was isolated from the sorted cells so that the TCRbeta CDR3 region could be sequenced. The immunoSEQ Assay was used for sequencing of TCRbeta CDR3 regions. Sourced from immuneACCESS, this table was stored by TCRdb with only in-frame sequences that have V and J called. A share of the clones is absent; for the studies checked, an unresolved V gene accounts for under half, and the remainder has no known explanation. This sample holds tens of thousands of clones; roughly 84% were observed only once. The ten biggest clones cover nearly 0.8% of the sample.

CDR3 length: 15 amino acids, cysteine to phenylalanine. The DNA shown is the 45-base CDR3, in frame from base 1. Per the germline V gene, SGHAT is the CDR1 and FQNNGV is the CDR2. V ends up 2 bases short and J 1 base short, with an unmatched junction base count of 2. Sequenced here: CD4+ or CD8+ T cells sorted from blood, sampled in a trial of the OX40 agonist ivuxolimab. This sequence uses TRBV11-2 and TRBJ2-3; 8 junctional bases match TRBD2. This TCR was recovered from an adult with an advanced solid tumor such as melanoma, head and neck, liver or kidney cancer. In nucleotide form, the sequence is TGTGCCAGCAGCTTACAAGCGGGGGGCACAGATACGCAGTATTTT. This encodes CASSLQAGGTDTQYF.